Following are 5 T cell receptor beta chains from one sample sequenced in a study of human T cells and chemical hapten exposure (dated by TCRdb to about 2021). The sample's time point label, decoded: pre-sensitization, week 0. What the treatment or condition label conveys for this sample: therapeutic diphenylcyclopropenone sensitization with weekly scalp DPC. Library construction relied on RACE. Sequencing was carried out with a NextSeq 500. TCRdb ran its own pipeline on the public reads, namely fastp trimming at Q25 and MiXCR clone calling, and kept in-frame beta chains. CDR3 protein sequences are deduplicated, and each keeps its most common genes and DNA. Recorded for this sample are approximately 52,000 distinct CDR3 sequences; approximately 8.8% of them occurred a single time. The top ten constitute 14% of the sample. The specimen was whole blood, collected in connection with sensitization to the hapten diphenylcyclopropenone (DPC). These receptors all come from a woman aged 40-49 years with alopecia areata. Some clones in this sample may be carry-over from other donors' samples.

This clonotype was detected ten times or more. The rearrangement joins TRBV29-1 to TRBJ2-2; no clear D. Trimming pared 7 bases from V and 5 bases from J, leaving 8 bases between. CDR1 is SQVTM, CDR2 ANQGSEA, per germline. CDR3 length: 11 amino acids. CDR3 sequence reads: CSAARTGELFF. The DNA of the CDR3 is TGCAGCGCTGCCCGTACCGGGGAGCTGTTTTTT.

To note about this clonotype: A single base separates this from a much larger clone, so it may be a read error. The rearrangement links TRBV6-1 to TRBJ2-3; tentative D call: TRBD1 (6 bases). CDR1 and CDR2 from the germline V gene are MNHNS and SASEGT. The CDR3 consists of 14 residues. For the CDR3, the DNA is TGTGCCAGCGGTGAAAATCAGGGGCCAGATACGCAGTATTTT. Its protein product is CASGENQGPDTQYF.

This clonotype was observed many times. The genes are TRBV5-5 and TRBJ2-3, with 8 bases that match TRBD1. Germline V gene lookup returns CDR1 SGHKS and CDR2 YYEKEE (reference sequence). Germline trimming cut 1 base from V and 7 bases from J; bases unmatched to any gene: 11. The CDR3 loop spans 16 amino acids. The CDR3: CASSLRWEQGANTQYF. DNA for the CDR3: TGTGCCAGCAGCTTGAGGTGGGAGCAGGGGGCAAATACGCAGTATTTT.

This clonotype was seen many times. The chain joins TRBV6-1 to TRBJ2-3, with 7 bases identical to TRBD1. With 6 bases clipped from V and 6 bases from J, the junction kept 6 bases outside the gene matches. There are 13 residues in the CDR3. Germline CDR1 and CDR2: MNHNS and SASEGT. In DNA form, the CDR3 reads TGTGCCAGCAGAAAACTACAGGGGGATACGCAGTATTTT. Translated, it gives CASRKLQGDTQYF.

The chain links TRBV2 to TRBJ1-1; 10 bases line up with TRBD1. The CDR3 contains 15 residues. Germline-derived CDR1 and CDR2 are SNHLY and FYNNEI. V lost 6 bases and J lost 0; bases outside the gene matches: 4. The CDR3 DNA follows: TGTGCCAGCAGGTGGGACAGGGGTATGAACACTGAAGCTTTCTTT. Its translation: CASRWDRGMNTEAFF.